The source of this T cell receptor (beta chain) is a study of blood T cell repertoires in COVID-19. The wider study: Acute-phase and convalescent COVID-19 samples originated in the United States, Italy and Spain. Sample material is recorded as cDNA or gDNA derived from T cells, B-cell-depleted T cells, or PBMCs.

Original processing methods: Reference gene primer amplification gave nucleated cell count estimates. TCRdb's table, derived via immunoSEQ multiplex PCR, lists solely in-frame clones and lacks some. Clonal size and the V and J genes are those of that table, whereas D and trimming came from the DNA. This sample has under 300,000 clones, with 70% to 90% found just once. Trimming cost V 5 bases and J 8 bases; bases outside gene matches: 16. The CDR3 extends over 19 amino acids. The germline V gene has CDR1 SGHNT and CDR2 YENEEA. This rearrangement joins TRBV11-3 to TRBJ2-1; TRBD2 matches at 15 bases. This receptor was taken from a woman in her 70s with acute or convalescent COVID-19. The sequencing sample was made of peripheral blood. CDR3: CASSPTPPGLAGGIHEQFF. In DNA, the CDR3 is TGTGCCAGCAGCCCCACCCCGCCGGGACTAGCGGGGGGCATACATGAGCAGTTCTTC.